This TCR beta chain was sequenced during a study of beta chain features in type 1 diabetes. Study-level results: Among type 1 diabetes patients, VDJ junctions had fewer insertions and more deletions. Shorter TCRB CDR3s, moderately but significantly so, were found in Type 1 diabetes patients in all four CD4+ subsets.

Of the isolated RNA, all was reverse transcribed, and so the sequenced material was expressed TCRB transcripts. The table came from immunoSEQ multiplex PCR; TCRdb's copy has only in-frame clones and leaves some out. The sample records about 710,000 clones, around an eighth being singletons. Regarding this clone: The antigen remains undetermined.

The sequencing input was naive CD4+ T cells from blood. This clonotype originated in a man aged 18-30 years with type 1 diabetes.

The CDR3 spells CASSVRVGGEQYF. Here the CDR3 DNA reads TGTGCCAGCAGCGTGAGGGTCGGAGGCGAGCAGTACTTC. The genes are TRBV9 and TRBJ2-7; TRBD2 might be the D (5 bases). Trimming removed 2 bases at V and 6 bases at J, with 12 bases between. Germline CDR1 SGDLS, CDR2 YYNGEE. The CDR3 contains 13 residues.